This paragraph reports one T cell receptor (beta chain). The source of the sample is a study of cytomegalovirus exposure and HLA in healthy donors. Here immunoSEQ multiplex PCR was the method, and the copy in TCRdb shows in-frame clones only, minus some. The sample has some 70,000 clones, over 95% seen once; the top ten hold around 2.4%. The CDR3 is 14 residues long. V was trimmed by 4 bases and J by 3 bases, leaving 13 bases between them. The germline CDR1 and CDR2 sequences are SGHRS and YFSETQ. The chain links TRBV5-1 to TRBJ1-1; possibly TRBD1 for D (6 bases). This clonotype was sampled from a young man in good health and CMV-seronegative. The material sequenced was PBMCs. In nucleotides, the CDR3 is TGCGCCAGCAGCCCCCTGGGGGCTGACACTGAAGCTTTCTTT. This codes for CASSPLGADTEAFF.